Below are 8 T cell receptor beta chains sequenced from a single sample in a study of pediatric ulcerative colitis. Libraries were prepared by immunoSEQ multiplex PCR; TCRdb keeps only in-frame clonotypes and omits some of them. This sample has about 60,000 clones; 75% to 90% occur once, and the top ten carry 1.5%. The sequenced sample was blood. The receptors were sampled from a boy between 10 and 17 years old who was a control in a study of pediatric ulcerative colitis.

The J gene is TRBJ1-4, the V gene TRBV20-1; D is ambiguous. CDR3 length equals 11 residues. With 3 bases removed from V and 7 bases from J, the gap between germline ends came to 6 bases. The V gene's germline CDR1 is DFQATT and CDR2 SNEGSKA (reference sequence). DNA of the CDR3: TGCAGTGCTAGTAATGGTGAAAAACTGTTTTTT. This codes for CSASNGEKLFF.

This chain uses TRBV6-1 with TRBJ1-1, with D tentatively TRBD1 (5 bases). The V and J ends lost 5 bases and 2 bases respectively, with 12 bases between them. The CDR3 is made up of 14 amino acids. CDR1 and CDR2 from the germline V gene are MNHNS and SASEGT. This chain's CDR3 is CASSNRGDNTEAFF. Written as DNA, the CDR3 is TGTGCCAGCAGTAATCGGGGGGATAACACTGAAGCTTTCTTT.

The sample holds a few counts of this clone. This chain uses TRBV11-2 with TRBJ1-6; TRBD1 is a possible D gene (6 bases). Germline-derived CDR1 and CDR2 are SGHAT and FQNNGV. This CDR3 spans 12 amino acids. Trimming took 5 bases from V and 11 from J, leaving 10 bases between them. CDR3 nucleotide sequence: TGTGCCAGCAGCCCACAGGGCACACCCCTCCACTTT. This sequence encodes CASSPQGTPLHF.

With respect to this clone: One end of the junction does not line up with germline, which may come from a read error. The V gene is TRBV7-7, the J gene TRBJ2-2; TRBD1 agrees at 7 bases. The V gene's germline CDR1 is SSHAT and CDR2 FNYEAQ (reference sequence). This CDR3 has 15 amino acids. The DNA for the CDR3 is TGTGCTAGCAGCTTAGGACAACAGGGGACCGGGGAGCTGTTTTTT. It encodes CASSLGQQGTGELFF.

This CDR3 is CSVYTQGDTQYF. Written as DNA, the CDR3 is TGCAGCGTCTACACTCAGGGAGATACGCAGTATTTT. This chain links TRBV29-1 with TRBJ2-3; tentative D call: TRBD1 (5 bases). This CDR3 spans 12 amino acids. The ends were cut back, 6 bases at V and 5 bases at J, with 12 bases in the middle. Germline V gene data show CDR1 as SQVTM and CDR2 as ANQGSEA.

The CDR3 bases are TGTGCCAGCAGCCGAGGGGTCTCCACTGAAGCTTTCTTT. Translating gives CASSRGVSTEAFF. The J gene is TRBJ1-1, the V gene TRBV7-3, with D possibly matching TRBD1 (5 bases). V lost 5 bases and J 4 bases, leaving 11 bases between the germline ends. The CDR3 runs to 13 residues. Germline assignment: CDR1 SGHTA and CDR2 FQGTGA.

In its sample, this clone was seen once. This chain joins TRBV7-2 and TRBJ2-7; D is unresolved. Germline V gene lookup returns CDR1 SGHTA and CDR2 FQGNSA. The CDR3 is 12 amino acids. The ends were cut back, 5 bases at V and 6 bases at J, with 11 bases in the middle. The CDR3 is CASSSLTPEQYF. The DNA of the CDR3 is TGTGCCAGCAGCAGTCTAACGCCCGAGCAGTACTTC.

The rearrangement links TRBV7-9 to TRBJ1-2; TRBD1 matches 11 bases. Trimming removed 1 base from V and 6 bases from J; junction bases left unmatched: 4. The germline CDR1 and CDR2 sequences are SEHNR and FQNEAQ (reference sequence). The CDR3 contains 15 residues. In DNA form, the CDR3 reads TGTGCCAGCAGCTTAGGGACAGGGGGCGCAGATGGCTACACCTTC. Encoded protein: CASSLGTGGADGYTF.